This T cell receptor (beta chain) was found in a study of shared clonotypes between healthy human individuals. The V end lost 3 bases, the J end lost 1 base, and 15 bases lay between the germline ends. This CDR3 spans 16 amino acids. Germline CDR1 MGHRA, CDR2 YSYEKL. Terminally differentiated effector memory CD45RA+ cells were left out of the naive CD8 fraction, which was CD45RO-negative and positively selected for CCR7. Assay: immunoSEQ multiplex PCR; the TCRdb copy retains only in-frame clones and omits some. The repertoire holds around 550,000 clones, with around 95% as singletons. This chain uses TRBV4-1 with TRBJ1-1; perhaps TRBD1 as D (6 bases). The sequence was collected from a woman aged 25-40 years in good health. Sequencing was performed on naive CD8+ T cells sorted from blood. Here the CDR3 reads CASSHPRDKKNTEAFF. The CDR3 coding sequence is TGCGCCAGCAGCCATCCCCGGGACAAAAAGAACACTGAAGCTTTCTTT.